Each of the 5 T cell receptor beta chains below was sequenced from the same sample in a study of CXCR3-negative and CXCR3-positive naive CD8 T cells. Whole-study findings and limits: Compared with CXCR3-negative naive cells, CXCR3-positive naive cells showed more hydrophobic TRB CDR3s.

Antigen specificity for these receptors is unknown. Each TRB cDNA library was prepared by 5' RACE (with UMI labels). TCRdb re-called the 5' RACE reads and catalogs CDR3 proteins one per entry, DNA excluded. This table holds around 160,000 distinct CDR3 sequences. The sample consisted of naive CXCR3+ CD8+ T cells from blood. Subset reported: CD45RO-CCR7+CD27+CD95- naive CD8+ T cells expressing CXCR3 (TNR3+). The origin of the receptors is a human donor in good health. Some clones in this sample may be carry-over from other donors' samples.

This chain connects TRBV29-1 to TRBJ2-3; the D gene TCRdb calls, TRBD2, cannot be checked with no DNA. The V gene's germline CDR1 is SQVTM and CDR2 ANQGSEA. CDR3 length: 14 amino acids. This CDR3 reads CSVDRLAGTDTQYF.

V gene TRBV14 combines with J gene TRBJ2-7. CDR3 size: 14 residues. Germline values: CDR1 SGHDN, CDR2 FVKESK. This chain's CDR3 is CASSQELKTYEQYF.

This chain joins TRBV6-4 and TRBJ2-1; TCRdb's assignment of TRBD2 cannot be checked, as there is no DNA. The V gene's germline CDR1 is MRHNA and CDR2 SNTAGT. This CDR3 spans 13 amino acids. Here the CDR3 reads CASSDPPGNEQFF.

The chain has TRBV4-1 and TRBJ1-5. The CDR3 spans 16 residues. From germline, CDR1 is MGHRA and CDR2 YSYEKL. CDR3 sequence: CASSQETYNENQPQHF.

This chain joins TRBV7-8 and TRBJ2-1; TCRdb outputs TRBD1, but without DNA this stays unchecked. The germline V gene has CDR1 SGHVS and CDR2 FQNEAQ. The length of the CDR3 is 14 residues. CDR3 protein: CASSRGDNYNEQFF.